The 3 T cell receptor beta chains given below trace back to one sample, sequenced in a study of blood T cell repertoires in COVID-19. Produced via immunoSEQ multiplex PCR; TCRdb's table is partial and in-frame only. The sample consists of 170,000 or so clones, roughly 90% of them appearing once. Sequenced: PBMCs or T cells enriched from blood (not recorded which). The receptor set was obtained from a woman in her forties or fifties who had recovered from COVID-19.

This CDR3 is CASSLDIPSAGNTIYF. The CDR3 DNA reads as TGTGCCAGCAGTTTGGACATCCCTTCTGCGGGAAACACCATATATTTT. The genes are TRBV27 and TRBJ1-3; D might be TRBD1 (5 bases). V shed 3 bases and J shed 4 bases, with 16 bases lying between them. The germline CDR1 and CDR2 sequences are MNHEY and SMNVEV (reference sequence). The CDR3 is 16 residues long.

The genes are TRBV10-2 and TRBJ1-5; D unclear. V was pared by 3 bases and J by 2 bases, with 14 bases between. CDR3 length equals 16 residues. CDR1 is WSHSY, CDR2 SAAADI, per germline. For the CDR3, the DNA is TGCGCCAGCAGTGAATTTGGGCCTTCGGGCAATCAGCCCCAGCATTTT. This encodes CASSEFGPSGNQPQHF.

This sequence joins TRBV5-4 and TRBJ2-1; D is possibly TRBD2 (5 bases). Trimming stripped 3 bases from V and 9 bases from J, with 16 bases between. The CDR3 has 14 amino acids. Germline V CDR1 and CDR2: SGHNT, YYREEE (reference sequence). This CDR3 reads CASSSGGGRLEQFF. In nucleotides, the CDR3 is TGTGCCAGCAGCTCCGGTGGAGGCCGGCTTGAGCAGTTCTTC.